These 17 T cell receptor beta chains originate from one sample sequenced in a study of T cell responses to AZD1222 COVID-19 vaccine. Assay used: immunoSEQ multiplex PCR; TCRdb lists only in-frame clones, some missing. The repertoire includes approximately 100,000 clones, about 87% of them detected once, and 12% sits in the top ten. Sample: peripheral blood, taken on day 0 of AZD1222 vaccination. The receptors originated from an adult in good health.

This chain links TRBV2 with TRBJ2-5, with a tentative D call TRBD1 (6 bases). Trimming took off 6 bases at V and 3 bases at J, with 8 bases between the two ends. This CDR3 has 12 residues. Germline loops: CDR1 SNHLY, CDR2 FYNNEI. The CDR3 DNA sequence: TGTGCCAGCAGGACAGGAGAAGAGACCCAGTACTTC. Translation gives CASRTGEETQYF. Supplemented by reference TRBV2 and TRBJ2-5, the full variable domain reads EPEVTQTPSHQVTQMGQEVILRCVPISNHLYFYWYRQILGQKVEFLVSFYNNEISEKSEIFDDQFSVERPDGSNFTLKIRSTKLEDSAMYFCASRTGEETQYFGPGTRLLVL.

The chain recombines TRBV6-5 with TRBJ1-1; a possible D gene is TRBD1 (5 bases). V lost 2 bases and J lost 1, with 11 bases in between. This CDR3 spans 15 amino acids. Germline CDR1 reads MNHEY; CDR2 reads SVGAGI. CDR3: CASSYISGGNTEAFF. For the CDR3, the DNA is TGTGCCAGCAGTTACATATCCGGGGGGAACACTGAAGCTTTCTTT.

DNA for the CDR3: TGTGCCAGCAGCTTGTCCAGGGGCCCTCAAGAGACCCAGTACTTC. Encoded protein: CASSLSRGPQETQYF. The chain has TRBV7-2 and TRBJ2-5, with D perhaps TRBD1 (6 bases). The CDR3 length is 15 residues. Germline CDR1 reads SGHTA; CDR2 reads FQGNSA. Trimming took 3 bases from V and 2 from J, leaving 13 bases between them.

The V gene is TRBV13, the J gene TRBJ2-2; D possibly matches TRBD1 or TRBD2 (6 bases each). CDR1 PRHDT and CDR2 FYEKMQ come from the germline V gene (reference sequence). This CDR3 is built from 14 residues. The germline V and J ends were trimmed by 6 bases and 5 bases, with 13 bases remaining between them. The CDR3 DNA is TGTGCCAGCAGGCGACTAGGGGGTACCGGGGAGCTGTTTTTT. Protein product: CASRRLGGTGELFF.

V usage is TRBV6-5 and J usage is TRBJ1-2; perhaps TRBD1 as D (6 bases). Germline CDR1 and CDR2: MNHEY and SVGAGI. Deletions cut 4 bases from V and 4 bases from J, with 16 bases between. The CDR3 is 15 residues long. The CDR3 region is CASSSRGFAIYGYTF. For the CDR3, the DNA is TGTGCCAGCAGTTCCAGGGGCTTCGCAATCTATGGCTACACCTTC.

V is TRBV30 and J is TRBJ2-7, with D possibly TRBD1 on 5 matching bases. V shed 2 bases and J shed 0 bases, with 14 bases lying between them. The germline V gene has CDR1 GTSNPN and CDR2 SVGIG (reference sequence). The CDR3 spans 15 residues. The CDR3 is CAWSFLSGLSYEQYF. The CDR3 DNA sequence: TGTGCCTGGAGTTTTTTATCAGGGCTCTCCTACGAGCAGTACTTC.

The chain is built from TRBV3-1 (or the pseudogene TRBV3-2) and TRBJ1-2; possible D gene TRBD1, 6 bases. Trimming cost V 1 base and J 1 base, with 13 bases left between them. This CDR3 spans 16 amino acids. CDR1 is LGHDT, CDR2 YNNKEL, per germline (reference sequence). This CDR3 reads CASSQGIIQGNYGYTF. The CDR3 DNA is TGTGCCAGCAGCCAAGGAATCATACAGGGTAACTATGGCTACACCTTC.

This clone was seen just once. This chain uses TRBV29-1 with TRBJ1-4, with TRBD1 as a possible D gene (5 bases). The ends were cut back, 6 bases at V and 3 bases at J, with 14 bases in the middle. Germline CDR1 is SQVTM and CDR2 is ANQGSEA. The CDR3 contains 14 residues. The CDR3 region is CSVGGRGANEKLFF. The CDR3, as DNA: TGCAGCGTGGGAGGACGGGGGGCTAATGAAAAACTGTTTTTT.

V gene TRBV20-1 combines with J gene TRBJ2-7; D not certain. Germline V lookup: CDR1 DFQATT, CDR2 SNEGSKA (reference sequence). CDR3 length: 12 residues. Trimming shortened V by 3 bases and J by 7 bases, and 13 bases separated the two germline ends. DNA of the CDR3: TGCAGTGCTAGTGACCCCGCGAGGGAGCAGTACTTC. This sequence encodes CSASDPAREQYF.

As DNA, the CDR3 is TGTGCCAGCAGCCCGAGGAAGATCCCTCAGGGGGCGGGTGGAAACACCATATATTTT. Translating it yields CASSPRKIPQGAGGNTIYF. V is TRBV7-2 and J is TRBJ1-3, with 8 positions matching TRBD1. The CDR3 totals 19 residues. V lost 5 bases, J lost 3 bases, and 18 bases stayed unmatched. CDR1 and CDR2 (germline): SGHTA, FQGNSA.

The rearrangement links TRBV18 to TRBJ2-2; TRBD2 matches at 12 bases. Germline V gene lookup returns CDR1 KGHSH and CDR2 LQKENI. The V and J ends lost 4 bases and 0 bases, in that order; junction bases with no gene match: 12. This CDR3 contains 20 residues. CDR3 in amino acids: CASSLPGLAGFTPNTGELFF. The CDR3 DNA is TGTGCCAGCTCACTCCCCGGACTAGCGGGATTCACCCCGAACACCGGGGAGCTGTTTTTT.

For the CDR3, the DNA is TGTGCCAGCAGCCCCCGACTAGCGGACGTCTACGAGCAGTACTTC. As protein: CASSPRLADVYEQYF. J is TRBJ2-7 and V is TRBV11-1, with TRBD2 matching 9 bases. This CDR3 is 15 amino acids long. J gave up 3 bases and V 5 bases, and 8 bases lay outside the gene matches. Germline V gene lookup returns CDR1 SGHAT and CDR2 FQDESV (reference sequence). Combining the CDR3 with reference TRBV11-1 and TRBJ2-7 gives the whole variable domain EAEVAQSPRYKITEKSQAVAFWCDPISGHATLYWYRQILGQGPELLVQFQDESVVDDSQLPKDRFSAERLKGVDSTLKIQPAELGDSAMYLCASSPRLADVYEQYFGPGTRLTVT.

The chain has TRBV5-4 and TRBJ1-1, with D perhaps matching TRBD1 (6 bases). V was pared by 3 bases and J by 11 bases, with 23 bases between. The CDR3 has 15 amino acids. CDR1 and CDR2 (germline): SGHNT, YYREEE (reference sequence). The CDR3, as DNA: TGTGCCAGCAGCTCCATTGACAGGTCACCTATTGGGGCTTTCTTT. Its protein is CASSSIDRSPIGAFF.

The genes are TRBV6-5 and TRBJ1-4; TRBD1 might be the D (5 bases). V gave up 7 bases and J gave up 4 bases, with 13 bases separating them. Germline CDR1 is MNHEY and CDR2 is SVGAGI. CDR3 length equals 14 residues. The CDR3 nucleotides are TGTGCCAGCACCGAGGGGAGGTTTAATGAAAAACTGTTTTTT. This gives the protein CASTEGRFNEKLFF.

The V gene is TRBV4-3, the J gene TRBJ1-5; no clear D. CDR1 and CDR2 from the germline V gene are LGHNA and YSLEER. The CDR3 loop spans 13 amino acids. V gave up 0 bases and J gave up 5 bases, with 5 bases separating them. The CDR3 region is CASSQDMDQPQHF. The CDR3 nucleotides read TGCGCCAGCAGCCAAGATATGGATCAGCCCCAGCATTTT.

The CDR3 here is CATRGITGELFF. The CDR3 DNA reads TGTGCCACCAGAGGCATCACCGGGGAGCTGTTTTTT. V and J are TRBV24-1 and TRBJ2-2; D remains ambiguous. This CDR3 is 12 amino acids long. Germline assignment: CDR1 KGHDR and CDR2 SFDVKD. The V end was cut by 7 bases, the J end by 4 bases, with 6 bases between.

The V gene is TRBV30, the J gene TRBJ2-3; D assignment may be TRBD1 or TRBD2 (5 bases each). CDR1 is GTSNPN and CDR2 is SVGIG in the germline V gene (reference sequence). CDR3 length: 13 amino acids. V was cut by 0 bases and J by 7 bases, with 11 bases left in between. The CDR3 spells CAWSVGTANTQYF. CDR3 nucleotides: TGTGCCTGGAGTGTCGGGACGGCTAATACGCAGTATTTT.